This note documents a single T cell receptor beta chain sequence. The source of the sample is a study of T cell changes during pregnancy in multiple sclerosis. Repertoires were generated with immunoSEQ multiplex PCR, while TCRdb's copy carries only in-frame clones and drops some. Of more than 20,000 clones detected, over 85% appear once; the ten largest clones hold 9.4%. The CDR3 is 15 residues long. Germline lookup yields CDR1 SGDLS and CDR2 YYNGEE. The germline V and J ends were trimmed by 4 bases and 3 bases, with 15 bases remaining between them. The source was CD8+ T cells from peripheral blood mononuclear cells, collected in the third trimester of pregnancy. This TCR was sampled from a female donor in good health, enrolled as a control in a pregnancy study. The chain recombines TRBV9 with TRBJ2-3; tentative D call: TRBD2 (6 bases). DNA for the CDR3: TGTGCCAGCAGCCCACAGAAGACTAGAACAGATACGCAGTATTTT. Translating it yields CASSPQKTRTDTQYF.